This T cell receptor beta chain was recovered during a study of blood T cell repertoires in COVID-19. The CDR3 runs to 13 residues. V was clipped by 6 bases and J by 2 bases, with 10 bases between them. Comments on this clone: At the DNA level, this CDR3 is encoded by other sequences in the same sample as well.

Participants' reported clinical history set cohort assignment. Sequenced by immunoSEQ multiplex PCR; TCRdb stores in-frame clones only, minus some. Of 400,000 to 550,000 clones listed, 87% are singletons. V is TRBV12-3 or TRBV12-4 and J is TRBJ2-5; the D gene is possibly TRBD2 (5 bases). This sequence was found in a woman aged 18-30 years with acute COVID-19. Sample: PBMCs or T cells enriched from blood (not recorded which). CDR3 DNA: TGTGCCAGCAGCCTAGCCCTACAAGAGACCCAGTACTTC. This sequence encodes CASSLALQETQYF.